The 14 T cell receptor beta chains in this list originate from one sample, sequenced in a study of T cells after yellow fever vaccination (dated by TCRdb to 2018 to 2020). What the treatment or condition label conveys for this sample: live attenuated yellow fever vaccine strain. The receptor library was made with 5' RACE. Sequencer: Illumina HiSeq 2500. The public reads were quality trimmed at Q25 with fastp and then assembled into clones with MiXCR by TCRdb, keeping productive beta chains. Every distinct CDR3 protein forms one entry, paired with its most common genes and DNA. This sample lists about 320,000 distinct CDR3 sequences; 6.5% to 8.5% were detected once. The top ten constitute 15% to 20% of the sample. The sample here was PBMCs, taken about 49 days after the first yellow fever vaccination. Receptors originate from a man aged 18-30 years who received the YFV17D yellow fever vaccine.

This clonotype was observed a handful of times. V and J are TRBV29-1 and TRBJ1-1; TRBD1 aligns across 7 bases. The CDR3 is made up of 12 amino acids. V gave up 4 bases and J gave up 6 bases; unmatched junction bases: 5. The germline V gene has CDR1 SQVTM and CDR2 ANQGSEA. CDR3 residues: CSVVNQGAEAFF. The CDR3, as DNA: TGCAGCGTTGTGAACCAGGGGGCTGAAGCTTTCTTT.

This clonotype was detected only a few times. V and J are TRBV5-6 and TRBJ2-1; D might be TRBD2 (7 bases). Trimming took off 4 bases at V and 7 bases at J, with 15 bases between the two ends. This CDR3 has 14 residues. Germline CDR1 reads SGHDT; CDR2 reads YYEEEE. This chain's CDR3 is CASSTKGGVNEQFF. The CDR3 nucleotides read TGTGCCAGCAGCACCAAAGGGGGGGTTAATGAGCAGTTCTTC.

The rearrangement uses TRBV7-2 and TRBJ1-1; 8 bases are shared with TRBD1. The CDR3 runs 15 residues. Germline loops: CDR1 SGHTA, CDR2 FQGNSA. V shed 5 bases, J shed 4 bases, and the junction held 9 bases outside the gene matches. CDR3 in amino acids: CASSQLTGAGTEAFF. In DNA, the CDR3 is TGTGCCAGCAGCCAACTGACAGGGGCGGGCACTGAAGCTTTCTTT.

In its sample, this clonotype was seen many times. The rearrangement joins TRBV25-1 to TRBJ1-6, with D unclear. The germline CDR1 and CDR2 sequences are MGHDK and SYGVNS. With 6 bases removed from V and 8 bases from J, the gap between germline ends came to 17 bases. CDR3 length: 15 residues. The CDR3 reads CASSAPFKDHSPLHF. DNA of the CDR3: TGTGCCAGCAGCGCTCCATTCAAGGACCATTCACCCCTCCACTTT.

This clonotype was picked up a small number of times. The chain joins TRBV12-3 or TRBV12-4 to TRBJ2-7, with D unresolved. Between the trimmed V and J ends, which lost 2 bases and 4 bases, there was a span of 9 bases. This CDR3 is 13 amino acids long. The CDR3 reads CASSLSSPYEQYF. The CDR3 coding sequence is TGTGCCAGCAGTTTAAGCAGCCCTTACGAGCAGTACTTC.

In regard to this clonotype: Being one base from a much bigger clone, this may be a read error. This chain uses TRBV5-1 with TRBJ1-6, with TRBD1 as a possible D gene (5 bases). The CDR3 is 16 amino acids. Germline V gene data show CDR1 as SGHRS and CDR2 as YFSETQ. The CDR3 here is CASSAYSGGDNSTLHF. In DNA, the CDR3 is TGCGCCAGCAGCGCCTACTCCGGGGGGGATAATTCAACCCTCCACTTT.

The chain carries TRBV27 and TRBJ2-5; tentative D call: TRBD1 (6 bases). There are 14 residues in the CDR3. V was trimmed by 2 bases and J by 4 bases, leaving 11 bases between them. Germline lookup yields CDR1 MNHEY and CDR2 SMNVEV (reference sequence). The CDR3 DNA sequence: TGTGCCAGCAGTTTAAAGGGACAAGCAGAGACCCAGTACTTC. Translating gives CASSLKGQAETQYF.

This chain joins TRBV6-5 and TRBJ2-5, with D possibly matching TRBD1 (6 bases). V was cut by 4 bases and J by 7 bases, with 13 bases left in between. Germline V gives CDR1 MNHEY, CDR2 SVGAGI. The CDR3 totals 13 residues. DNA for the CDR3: TGTGCCAGCAGTTTTAGCGAGGGGGTGACCCAGTACTTC. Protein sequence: CASSFSEGVTQYF.

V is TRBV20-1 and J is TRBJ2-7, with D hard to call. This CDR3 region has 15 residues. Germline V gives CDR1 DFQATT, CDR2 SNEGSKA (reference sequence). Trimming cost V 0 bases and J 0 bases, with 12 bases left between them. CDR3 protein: CSAREGRLGSYEQYF. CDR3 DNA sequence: TGCAGTGCTAGAGAGGGCCGCCTTGGCTCCTACGAGCAGTACTTC.

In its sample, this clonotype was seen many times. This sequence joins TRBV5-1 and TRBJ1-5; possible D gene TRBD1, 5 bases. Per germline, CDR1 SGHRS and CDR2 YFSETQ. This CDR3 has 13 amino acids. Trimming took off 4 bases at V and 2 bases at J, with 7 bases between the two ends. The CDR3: CASSRDGNQPQHF. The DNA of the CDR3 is TGCGCCAGCAGCCGGGACGGCAATCAGCCCCAGCATTTT.

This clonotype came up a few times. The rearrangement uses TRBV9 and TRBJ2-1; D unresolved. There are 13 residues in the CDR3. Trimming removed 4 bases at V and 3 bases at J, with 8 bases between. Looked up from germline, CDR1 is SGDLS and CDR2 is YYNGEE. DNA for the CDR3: TGTGCCAGCAGCAGCTCACACTACAATGAGCAGTTCTTC. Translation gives CASSSSHYNEQFF.

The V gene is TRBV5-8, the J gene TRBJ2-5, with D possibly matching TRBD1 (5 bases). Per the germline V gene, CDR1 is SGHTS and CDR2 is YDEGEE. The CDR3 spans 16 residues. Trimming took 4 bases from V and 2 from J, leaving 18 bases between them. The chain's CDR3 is CASSPGLDIRQETQYF. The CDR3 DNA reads TGTGCCAGCAGCCCCGGGCTGGACATCCGGCAAGAGACCCAGTACTTC.

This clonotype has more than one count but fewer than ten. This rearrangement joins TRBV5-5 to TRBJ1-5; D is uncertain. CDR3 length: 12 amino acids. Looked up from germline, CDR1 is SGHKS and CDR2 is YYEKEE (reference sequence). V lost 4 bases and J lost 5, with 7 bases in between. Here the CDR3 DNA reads TGTGCCAGCAGCCCCGTTGATCAGCCCCAGCATTTT. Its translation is CASSPVDQPQHF.

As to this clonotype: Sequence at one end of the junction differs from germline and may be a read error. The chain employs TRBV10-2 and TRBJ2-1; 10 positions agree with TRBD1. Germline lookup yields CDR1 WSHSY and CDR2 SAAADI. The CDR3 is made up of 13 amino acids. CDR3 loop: CASRDRGRNELFF. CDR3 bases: TGCGCCAGCAGGGACAGGGGGAGAAATGAGCTGTTCTTC.